Shown below are 23 T cell receptor beta chains from a single sample sequenced in a study of T cell responses to AZD1222 COVID-19 vaccine (dated by TCRdb to the early 2020s). Library method: the immunoSEQ multiplex PCR assay. Held by TCRdb, this immuneACCESS table contains in-frame sequences only and omits some clones. Under half of the omission traces to an unresolved V gene where checked; the cause of the rest is unknown. This sample gives around 150,000 clones in total; around 90% of them show up just once. The ten biggest clones cover 3% to 4% of the sample. The sample's time point, from its label and the paper: about 28 days (+/-7) after the second vaccine dose. The source material was peripheral blood, sampled 28 days after the second AZD1222 dose. The receptors stem from an adult who received the AZD1222 COVID-19 vaccine.

The chain recombines TRBV7-8 with TRBJ2-7; a weak D match, TRBD2 (5 bases). The CDR3 has 13 amino acids. CDR1 and CDR2 (germline): SGHVS, FQNEAQ. With 3 bases removed from V and 0 bases from J, the gap between germline ends came to 6 bases. CDR3 protein: CASSFEGSYEQYF. The CDR3 DNA follows: TGTGCCAGCAGCTTTGAGGGCTCCTACGAGCAGTACTTC. Combining the CDR3 with reference TRBV7-8 and TRBJ2-7 gives the whole variable domain GAGVSQSPRYKVAKRGQDVALRCDPISGHVSLFWYQQALGQGPEFLTYFQNEAQLDKSGLPSDRFFAERPEGSVSTLKIQRTQQEDSAVYLCASSFEGSYEQYFGPGTRLTVT.

The rearrangement joins TRBV11-2 to TRBJ1-1; D gene uncertain. Trimming removed 5 bases from V and 6 bases from J, with 13 bases in between. CDR1 and CDR2 (germline): SGHAT, FQNNGV. The length of the CDR3 is 13 residues. The CDR3 is CASSPSMLSEAFF. The CDR3 DNA is TGTGCCAGCAGCCCTAGTATGTTATCTGAAGCTTTCTTT.

The V gene is TRBV5-4, the J gene TRBJ2-5; TRBD1 matches 7 bases. Germline V gene lookup returns CDR1 SGHNT and CDR2 YYREEE (reference sequence). CDR3 length: 14 amino acids. The trim removed 2 bases at V and 6 bases at J, leaving 7 bases unmatched. CDR3 DNA: TGTGCCAGCAGCTTCGGGACAGTCAGTCAGACCCAGTACTTC. Protein: CASSFGTVSQTQYF.

The chain combines TRBV6-5 with TRBJ2-5, with 12 bases aligning to TRBD2. This CDR3 region has 15 residues. Germline values: CDR1 MNHEY, CDR2 SVGAGI. The V gene end was trimmed by 4 bases and the J gene end by 2 bases; junction bases not matched to a gene: 2. The CDR3 DNA sequence: TGTGCCAGCAGTTTTGGACTAGCGGGACAAGAGACCCAGTACTTC. Encoded protein: CASSFGLAGQETQYF.

V is TRBV14 and J is TRBJ2-7, with a possible D match to TRBD2 (7 bases). In germline, CDR1 is SGHDN, CDR2 FVKESK. Trimming cost V 4 bases and J 7 bases, with 11 bases left between them. The CDR3 runs to 12 residues. The CDR3 loop reads CASSPSGTEQYF. For the CDR3, the DNA is TGTGCCAGCAGCCCCAGCGGGACAGAGCAGTACTTC.

This chain connects TRBV19 to TRBJ1-5; maybe TRBD1 (6 bases). The ends were cut back, 7 bases at V and 0 bases at J, with 16 bases in the middle. The germline V gene encodes CDR1 LNHDA and CDR2 SQIVND (reference sequence). CDR3 length: 16 residues. The CDR3 DNA reads TGTGCCAGTACCCGGAGGACAGCCCTTAGCAATCAGCCCCAGCATTTT. The encoded protein is CASTRRTALSNQPQHF. The complete variable domain, with remaining parts taken from reference TRBV19 and TRBJ1-5, reads DGGITQSPKYLFRKEGQNVTLSCEQNLNHDAMYWYRQDPGQGLRLIYYSQIVNDFQKGDIAEGYSVSREKKESFPLTVTSAQKNPTAFYLCASTRRTALSNQPQHFGDGTRLSIL.

This chain uses TRBV3-1 (or the pseudogene TRBV3-2) with TRBJ2-1; TRBD2 aligns across 13 bases. This CDR3 is 20 amino acids long. The germline CDR1 and CDR2 sequences are LGHDT and YNNKEL (reference sequence). J was trimmed by 1 base and V by 3 bases; bases with no gene match: 12. This CDR3 reads CASSHYSGTSGKISYNEQFF. In DNA, the CDR3 is TGTGCCAGCAGCCATTATTCGGGGACTAGCGGGAAAATATCCTACAATGAGCAGTTCTTC.

J is TRBJ2-3 and V is TRBV4-1; D not resolved. The V and J ends lost 0 bases and 7 bases respectively, with 8 bases between them. CDR3 length: 13 residues. Germline V gene sequence: CDR1 MGHRA, CDR2 YSYEKL. In DNA, the CDR3 is TGCGCCAGCAGCCAAGATTCGGTAAATACGCAGTATTTT. Translation: CASSQDSVNTQYF.

The chain uses TRBV28 and TRBJ1-5; D unresolved. The germline gives CDR1 MDHEN, CDR2 SYDVKM. Trimming took 2 bases from V and 0 from J, leaving 11 bases between them. The CDR3 runs 16 residues. CDR3 region: CASSLRGGISNQPQHF. The CDR3 bases are TGTGCCAGCAGTTTAAGAGGAGGGATTAGCAATCAGCCCCAGCATTTT.

This rearrangement joins TRBV7-2 to TRBJ2-1; 10 bases match TRBD2. The CDR3 runs to 14 residues. V lost 4 bases and J lost 8; bases outside the gene matches: 5. Germline V gene lookup returns CDR1 SGHTA and CDR2 FQGNSA. CDR3 sequence: CASSSLAGVYEQFF. CDR3 sequence (DNA): TGTGCCAGCAGCTCGCTAGCGGGAGTTTATGAGCAGTTCTTC.

The V call is TRBV6-5, the J call TRBJ2-7, with TRBD2 matching 9 bases. The germline CDR1 and CDR2 sequences are MNHEY and SVGAGI. V lost 8 bases, J lost 4 bases, and 9 bases stayed unmatched. The CDR3 consists of 14 residues. CDR3 in amino acids: CASCQSSGTYEQYF. DNA for the CDR3: TGTGCCAGCTGTCAGTCTAGCGGGACATACGAGCAGTACTTC.

This chain uses TRBV25-1 with TRBJ1-2; tentative D call: TRBD1 (5 bases). Trimming cost V 3 bases and J 2 bases, with 13 bases left between them. The CDR3 loop spans 15 amino acids. In germline, CDR1 is MGHDK, CDR2 SYGVNS. The CDR3 DNA sequence: TGTGCCAGCAGTGATCCACTTGGGGGAAACTATGGCTACACCTTC. Its protein is CASSDPLGGNYGYTF.

This chain connects TRBV5-1 to TRBJ2-3; no clear D gene. Germline V gene sequence: CDR1 SGHRS, CDR2 YFSETQ. V dropped 0 bases and J dropped 2 bases, with 7 bases sitting between them. This CDR3 contains 14 residues. CDR3 sequence reads: CASSLDGFTDTQYF. The CDR3 DNA reads as TGCGCCAGCAGCTTGGACGGGTTCACAGATACGCAGTATTTT.

The CDR3 DNA sequence: TGTGCCAGTAGTGGCGACGGCCGGATGAACACTGAAGCTTTCTTT. It yields the protein CASSGDGRMNTEAFF. The V gene is TRBV19, the J gene TRBJ1-1; no clear D gene. Per the germline V gene, CDR1 is LNHDA and CDR2 is SQIVND (reference sequence). Trimming removed 5 bases at V and 0 bases at J, with 13 bases between. The CDR3 has 15 residues.

V usage is TRBV7-3 and J usage is TRBJ2-5; 7 bases match TRBD2. Trimming cost V 3 bases and J 4 bases; bases outside gene matches: 8. Germline CDR1 reads SGHTA; CDR2 reads FQGTGA. The CDR3 runs 15 residues. The CDR3: CASSFGGRGGETQYF. Written as DNA, the CDR3 is TGTGCCAGCAGCTTTGGCGGGAGAGGAGGAGAGACCCAGTACTTC.

As for this clone: The limits of the CDR3 on the DNA are not certain, so only TCRdb's listed CDR3 is given. The chain uses TRBV6-9 and TRBJ2-7; TRBD2, the D gene given by the table, was not confirmed from the DNA. The CDR3 sequence runs 19 residues, both termini included. The germline gives CDR1 MNHGY, CDR2 SVAAGI. Here the CDR3 reads CAKLAVHYEQYFGHYEQYF.

A single count supports this clone. The rearrangement joins TRBV6-5 to TRBJ2-1; possible D gene TRBD2, 5 bases. V was cut by 5 bases and J by 13 bases, with 12 bases left in between. CDR3 length: 11 residues. The germline V gene encodes CDR1 MNHEY and CDR2 SVGAGI. The CDR3 reads CASSRGLAQFF. CDR3 nucleotide sequence: TGTGCCAGCAGTAGAGGACTCGCACAGTTCTTC.

The V gene is TRBV5-1, the J gene TRBJ2-1; a weak D match, TRBD2 (5 bases). The CDR3 covers 15 residues. Trimming stripped 4 bases from V and 2 bases from J, with 13 bases between. Germline CDR1 is SGHRS and CDR2 is YFSETQ. The CDR3 loop reads CASSAPRGTYNEQFF. The CDR3 DNA sequence: TGCGCCAGCAGCGCACCGAGAGGGACCTACAATGAGCAGTTCTTC.

The genes are TRBV24-1 and TRBJ1-2, with 7 positions matching TRBD1. V dropped 3 bases and J dropped 4; count of bases not matched to a gene: 10. Germline-derived CDR1 and CDR2 are KGHDR and SFDVKD. The CDR3 runs 16 residues. The CDR3 DNA is TGTGCCACCAGTGATCAGACGACAGGGAGCGTCTATGGCTACACCTTC. This codes for CATSDQTTGSVYGYTF.

The V call is TRBV9, the J call TRBJ1-1, with D possibly being TRBD1 (5 bases). The CDR3 totals 14 residues. V was pared by 4 bases and J by 2 bases, with 12 bases between. Germline CDR1 SGDLS, CDR2 YYNGEE. The CDR3 DNA is TGTGCCAGCAGCCCTTCCCAGGGTAACACTGAAGCTTTCTTT. Protein sequence: CASSPSQGNTEAFF.

V gene TRBV23-1 combines with J gene TRBJ1-4; D call uncertain. TRBV23-1 is an ORF; its function is uncertain. Trimming shortened V by 4 bases and J by 8 bases, and 8 bases separated the two germline ends. CDR3 size: 12 residues. The CDR3 DNA is TGCGCCAGCAGTCCGTGGTGGGAAAAACTGTTTTTT. Protein sequence: CASSPWWEKLFF.

V is TRBV27 and J is TRBJ2-7; the match to TRBD2 covers 7 bases. Germline V gene sequence: CDR1 MNHEY, CDR2 SMNVEV (reference sequence). V shed 6 bases, J shed 0 bases, and the junction held 8 bases outside the gene matches. This CDR3 contains 15 residues. CDR3 amino acids: CASSFMGGSSYEQYF. The CDR3 region has the DNA TGTGCCAGCAGCTTCATGGGCGGGAGCTCCTACGAGCAGTACTTC.

The J gene is TRBJ2-5, the V gene TRBV19, with TRBD2 identical over 10 bases. CDR1 is LNHDA and CDR2 is SQIVND in the germline V gene (reference sequence). V lost 7 bases to trimming and J lost 5 bases; unmatched junction nucleotides: 7. CDR3 length: 14 residues. The CDR3 DNA follows: TGTGCCAGTACTCCTAGCGGGAGACGCGAGACCCAGTACTTC. Translation gives CASTPSGRRETQYF.